Described below is a single TCR beta chain sequence and its context. The antigen remains unidentified. The CDR3 consists of 15 residues. Germline assignment: CDR1 MNHNS and CDR2 SASEGT. V lost 9 bases and J lost 5, with 23 bases in between. The table came from immunoSEQ multiplex PCR; TCRdb's copy has only in-frame clones and leaves some out. In the table there are roughly 30,000 clones, about nine tenths of which are singletons. The data derive from a study of OX40 agonist ivuxolimab in advanced cancers. At the level of the study: Patients treated during dose escalation were battling hepatocellular carcinoma, melanoma, renal cell or head and neck cancer. Partial responses occurred in Three dose-escalation patients, one with hepatocellular carcinoma and two with cutaneous melanoma. The study, taken as a whole, reports: Some patients who did not respond also had low normalized T-cell clonal expansion. The average count of expanded clones was higher among CD8+ T cells than among CD4+.

J is TRBJ2-7 and V is TRBV6-1; D possibly uses TRBD1 or TRBD2 (6 bases each). Here the sequenced sample was CD4+ or CD8+ T cells sorted from blood, taken in a trial of the OX40 agonist ivuxolimab. The source of this sequence is an adult with an advanced solid tumor such as melanoma, head and neck, liver or kidney cancer. The CDR3 loop is CASLDVVGGSDEQYF. The CDR3 DNA is TGTGCCAGTCTGGACGTTGTGGGGGGCTCGGACGAGCAGTACTTC.